This T cell receptor beta chain was sequenced for a study of human T cells and chemical hapten exposure. V lost 2 bases to trimming and J lost 6 bases; unmatched junction nucleotides: 4. Looked up from germline, CDR1 is SGHTA and CDR2 is FQGNSA. The CDR3 totals 15 residues. MiXCR, applied by TCRdb to the RACE reads, yields one record per CDR3 protein. The data show under 400,000 distinct CDR3 sequences, with roughly 4.6% seen just once and 2.5% to 3% held by the top ten. Described time point: pre-sensitization, week 0. Treatment defined: therapeutic diphenylcyclopropenone sensitization with weekly scalp DPC. This clonotype was detected only a few times.

The sequencing here drew on whole blood, taken in connection with sensitization to the hapten diphenylcyclopropenone (DPC). This receptor was taken from a woman in her forties or fifties with alopecia areata. Some clones in this sample may be carry-over from other donors' samples. The rearrangement joins TRBV7-2 to TRBJ1-6; 7 bases match TRBD1. This chain's CDR3 is CASSLRAGGNSPLHF. CDR3 nucleotide sequence: TGTGCCAGCAGCTTAAGGGCAGGGGGTAATTCACCCCTCCACTTT.